The rows below give T cell receptor beta chains drawn from one sample of a study of cytomegalovirus exposure and HLA in healthy donors. Assay: immunoSEQ multiplex PCR; the TCRdb copy retains only in-frame clones and omits some. This table holds about 71,000 clones, 94% found once. Sample: PBMCs. The origin of the receptors is a woman younger than 35 in good health and CMV-seronegative. The CDR3 runs from the conserved cysteine through the conserved F or W. The D gene is left open where the match is weak. Rows give clone size only sometimes, using once, few, many, or a class for an expanded clone.

>TRBV6-1|NA|NA|TRBJ2-3
CASRAGTDTQYF
TGTGCCAGCAGGGCAGGCACAGATACGCAGTATTTT
>TRBV27|NA|NA|TRBJ2-7
CASSVDRTSYEQYF
TGTGCCAGCAGCGTTGACAGGACTTCCTACGAGCAGTACTTC
>TRBV10-2|NA|NA|TRBJ2-5
CASSELLQPKETQYF
TGCGCCAGCAGTGAGTTACTCCAACCAAAAGAGACCCAGTACTTC
>TRBV28|NA|NA|TRBJ1-1
CASNEFPNTEAFF
TGTGCCAGCAATGAGTTCCCGAACACTGAAGCTTTCTTT
>TRBV4-2|medium-sized|NA|TRBJ2-7
CASSQDQGGEQYF
TGTGCCAGCAGCCAGGACCAGGGAGGAGAGCAGTACTTC
>TRBV27|NA|TRBD1|TRBJ1-4
CASRGTGRIEKLFF
TGTGCCAGCAGAGGGACAGGGCGAATTGAAAAACTGTTTTTT
>TRBV4-2|NA|NA|TRBJ2-1
CASSPEASSYNEQFF
TGTGCCAGCAGCCCGGAGGCTAGCTCTTACAATGAGCAGTTCTTC
>TRBV19|once|NA|TRBJ2-3
CASSIDRFTDTQYF
TGTGCCAGTAGTATCGACAGATTCACAGATACGCAGTATTTT
>TRBV4-2|NA|TRBD2|TRBJ2-3
CASSPLGLAGGGDTQYF
TGTGCCAGCAGCCCCTTGGGACTAGCGGGGGGAGGAGATACGCAGTATTTT
>TRBV5-1|NA|TRBD1|TRBJ2-5
CASSPGQGLIETQYF
TGCGCCAGCAGCCCTGGACAGGGGCTCATAGAGACCCAGTACTTC
>TRBV6-5|NA|TRBD1|TRBJ2-1
CASSYTGQGANNEQFF
TGTGCCAGCAGTTACACGGGACAGGGGGCCAACAATGAGCAGTTCTTC
>TRBV29-1|NA|NA|TRBJ2-5
CSVRDLGAQYF
TGCAGCGTCCGGGACTTGGGGGCCCAGTACTTC
>TRBV7-2|NA|NA|TRBJ1-2
CASSLIVAITNYGYTF
TGTGCCAGCAGCTTAATTGTAGCAATTACTAACTATGGCTACACCTTC
>TRBV14|NA|TRBD1|TRBJ1-1
CASSPQQGILNTEAFF
TGTGCCAGCAGCCCCCAACAGGGGATACTGAACACTGAAGCTTTCTTT
>TRBV7-6|NA|NA|TRBJ2-5
CASSLNSGETQYF
TGTGCCAGCAGCTTAAATTCAGGGGAGACCCAGTACTTC
>TRBV4-1|NA|TRBD1|TRBJ2-7
CASSQPGQGAVGYEQYF
TGCGCCAGCAGCCAGCCGGGACAGGGAGCGGTTGGCTACGAGCAGTACTTC
>TRBV6-1|NA|NA|TRBJ1-6
CASSGGTFFQNSPLHF
TGTGCCAGCAGTGGTGGGACATTTTTCCAGAATTCACCCCTCCACTTT
>TRBV28|NA|TRBD2|TRBJ2-2
CASSGGGRGTGELFF
TGTGCCAGCAGTGGGGGGGGGAGGGGCACCGGGGAGCTGTTTTTT
>TRBV5-6|NA|TRBD2|TRBJ2-3
CASSTGLAVVSTDTQYF
TGTGCCAGCAGCACGGGACTAGCTGTGGTAAGCACAGATACGCAGTATTTT
>TRBV4-3|NA|NA|TRBJ1-2
CASSQDPRGLYGYTF
TGCGCCAGCAGCCAAGATCCTCGGGGACTCTATGGCTACACCTTC
>TRBV9|NA|NA|TRBJ2-6
CASSPGTLGANVLTF
TGTGCCAGCAGCCCCGGGACACTTGGGGCCAACGTCCTGACTTTC
>TRBV13|NA|TRBD2|TRBJ2-2
CASSFSGGPQSNTGELFF
TGTGCCAGCAGCTTTAGCGGGGGGCCACAATCGAACACCGGGGAGCTGTTTTTT
>TRBV27|NA|TRBD2|TRBJ2-1
CASSSLPRVAGSYNEQFF
TGTGCCAGCAGTTCCCTCCCTAGGGTAGCGGGATCCTACAATGAGCAGTTCTTC
>TRBV9|NA|TRBD1|TRBJ1-2
CASSARTGDGYTF
TGTGCCAGCAGTGCGAGGACAGGGGATGGCTACACCTTC
>TRBV2|NA|TRBD1|TRBJ1-2
CASSEGTGVNYGYTF
TGTGCCAGCAGTGAGGGGACAGGTGTCAACTATGGCTACACCTTC
>TRBV7-2|NA|NA|TRBJ2-3
CASSLVTSTDTQYF
TGTGCCAGCAGCTTAGTGACTAGCACAGATACGCAGTATTTT
>TRBV7-3|NA|TRBD1|TRBJ2-7
CASSTRRTGANYEQYF
TGTGCCAGCAGCACGAGAAGGACAGGGGCTAACTACGAGCAGTACTTC
>TRBV11-2|NA|NA|TRBJ2-3
CASSGGSDTQYF
TGTGCCAGCAGCGGAGGATCAGATACGCAGTATTTT
>TRBV19|NA|NA|TRBJ2-6
CASRTTRDRYLEANVLTF
TGTGCCAGTAGGACAACCCGTGACAGGTACCTCGAGGCCAACGTCCTGACTTTC
>TRBV2|NA|TRBD2|TRBJ2-1
CASSEGIGRAIKNEQFF
TGTGCCAGCAGTGAAGGCATCGGGAGGGCAATCAAGAATGAGCAGTTCTTC
>TRBV21-1|NA|NA|TRBJ2-1
CASSKAGTPYNEQFF
TGTGCCAGCAGCAAAGCGGGGACACCCTACAATGAGCAGTTCTTC
>TRBV15|NA|NA|TRBJ1-1
CATSRDSRAIWSFF
TGTGCCACCAGCAGAGATTCCAGGGCCATTTGGTCTTTCTTT
>TRBV5-4|NA|TRBD2|TRBJ2-3
CASSLAKLAGGRSTDTQYF
TGTGCCAGCAGCTTGGCCAAACTAGCGGGGGGCCGGAGCACAGATACGCAGTATTTT
>TRBV2|NA|NA|TRBJ2-4
CASSAGIVQNIQYF
TGTGCCAGCAGTGCCGGGATCGTCCAAAACATTCAGTACTTC
>TRBV10-1|NA|NA|TRBJ2-1
CASSDRGIETYNEQFF
TGCGCCAGCAGTGACAGGGGCATTGAAACCTACAATGAGCAGTTCTTC
>TRBV9|NA|TRBD2|TRBJ2-7
CASSVAGGPSYEQYF
TGTGCCAGCAGCGTAGCGGGAGGGCCTTCCTACGAGCAGTACTTC
>TRBV6-1|NA|TRBD2|TRBJ2-3
CASTIAGGSSDTQYF
TGTGCCAGCACAATTGCGGGAGGGTCGTCAGATACGCAGTATTTT
>TRBV28|NA|TRBD1|TRBJ2-3
CASSTRDREGDTQYF
TGTGCCAGCAGTACCCGGGACAGGGAGGGAGATACGCAGTATTTT
>TRBV19|NA|NA|TRBJ1-2
CASSMSGLNYGYTF
TGTGCCAGTAGTATGAGCGGGCTTAACTATGGCTACACCTTC